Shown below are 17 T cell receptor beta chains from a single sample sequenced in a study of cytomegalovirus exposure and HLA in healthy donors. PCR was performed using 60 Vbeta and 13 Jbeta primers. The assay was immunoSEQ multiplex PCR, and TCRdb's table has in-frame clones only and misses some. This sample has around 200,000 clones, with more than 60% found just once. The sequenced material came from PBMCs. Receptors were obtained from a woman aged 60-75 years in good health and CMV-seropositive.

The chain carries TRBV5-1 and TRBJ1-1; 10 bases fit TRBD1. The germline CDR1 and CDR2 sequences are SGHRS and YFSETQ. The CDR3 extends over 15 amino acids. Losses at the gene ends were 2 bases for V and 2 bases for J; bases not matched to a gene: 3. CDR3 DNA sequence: TGCGCCAGCAGCTTTGGACAGGGGGGAAACACTGAAGCTTTCTTT. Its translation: CASSFGQGGNTEAFF.

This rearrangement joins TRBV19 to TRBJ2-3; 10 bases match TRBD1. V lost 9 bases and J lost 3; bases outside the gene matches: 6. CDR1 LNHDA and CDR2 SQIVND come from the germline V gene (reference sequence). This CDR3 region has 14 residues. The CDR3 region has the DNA TGTGCCAGCGCCTGGGACAGGGGAACAGATACGCAGTATTTT. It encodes CASAWDRGTDTQYF.

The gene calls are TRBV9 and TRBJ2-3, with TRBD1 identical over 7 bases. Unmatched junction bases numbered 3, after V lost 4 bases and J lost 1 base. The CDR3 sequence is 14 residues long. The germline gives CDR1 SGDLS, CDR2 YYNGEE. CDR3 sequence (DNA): TGTGCCAGCAGCATCACAGGGGGCACAGATACGCAGTATTTT. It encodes CASSITGGTDTQYF. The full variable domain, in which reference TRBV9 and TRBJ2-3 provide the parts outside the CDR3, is DSGVTQTPKHLITATGQRVTLRCSPRSGDLSVYWYQQSLDQGLQFLIQYYNGEERAKGNILERFSAQQFPDLHSELNLSSLELGDSALYFCASSITGGTDTQYFGPGTRLTVL.

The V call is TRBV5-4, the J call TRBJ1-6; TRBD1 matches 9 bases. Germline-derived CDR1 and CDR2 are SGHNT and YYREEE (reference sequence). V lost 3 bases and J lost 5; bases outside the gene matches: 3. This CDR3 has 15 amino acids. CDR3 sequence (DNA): TGTGCCAGCAGCTATAGGACAGGGGATAATTCACCCCTCCACTTT. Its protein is CASSYRTGDNSPLHF.

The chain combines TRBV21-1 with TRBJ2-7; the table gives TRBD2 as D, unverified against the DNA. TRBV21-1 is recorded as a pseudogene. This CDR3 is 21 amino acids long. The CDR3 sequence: CASSNHAREECYTPVTYEQYF. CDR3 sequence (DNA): TGTGCCAGCAGCAATCATGCGAGGGAGGAGTGCTATACTCCAGTTACATACGAGCAGTACTTC.

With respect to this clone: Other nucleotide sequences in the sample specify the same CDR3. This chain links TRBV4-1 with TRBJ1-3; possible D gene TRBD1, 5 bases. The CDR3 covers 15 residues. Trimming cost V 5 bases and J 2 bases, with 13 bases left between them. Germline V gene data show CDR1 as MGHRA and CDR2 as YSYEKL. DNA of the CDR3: TGCGCCAGCAGCGCCGACAGCACCCCTGGAAACACCATATATTTT. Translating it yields CASSADSTPGNTIYF.

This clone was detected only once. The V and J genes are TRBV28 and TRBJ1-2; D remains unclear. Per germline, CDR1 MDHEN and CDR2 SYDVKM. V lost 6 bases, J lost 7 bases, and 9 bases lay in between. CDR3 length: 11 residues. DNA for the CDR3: TGTGCCAGCAGGCTCGAGGGTGGCTACACCTTC. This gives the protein CASRLEGGYTF.

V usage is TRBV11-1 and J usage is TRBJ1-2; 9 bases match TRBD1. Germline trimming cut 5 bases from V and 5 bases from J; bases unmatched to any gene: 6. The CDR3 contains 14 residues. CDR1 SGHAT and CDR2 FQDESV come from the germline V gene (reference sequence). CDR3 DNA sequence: TGTGCCAGCAGCCCGGGACAGGGTTTATATGGCTACACCTTC. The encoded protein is CASSPGQGLYGYTF. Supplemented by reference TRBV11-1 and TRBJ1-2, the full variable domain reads EAEVAQSPRYKITEKSQAVAFWCDPISGHATLYWYRQILGQGPELLVQFQDESVVDDSQLPKDRFSAERLKGVDSTLKIQPAELGDSAMYLCASSPGQGLYGYTFGSGTRLTVV.

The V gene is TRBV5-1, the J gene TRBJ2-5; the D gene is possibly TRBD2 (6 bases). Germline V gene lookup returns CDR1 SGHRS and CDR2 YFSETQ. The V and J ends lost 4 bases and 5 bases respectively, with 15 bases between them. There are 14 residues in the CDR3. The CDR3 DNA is TGCGCCAGCAGCGGGCAAGGCAGCGGGGAGACCCAGTACTTC. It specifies CASSGQGSGETQYF.

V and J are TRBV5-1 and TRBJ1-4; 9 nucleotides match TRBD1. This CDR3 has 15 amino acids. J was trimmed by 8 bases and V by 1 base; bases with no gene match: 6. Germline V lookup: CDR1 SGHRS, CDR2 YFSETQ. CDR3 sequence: CASSLSGTGQEKLFF. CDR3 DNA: TGCGCCAGCAGCTTGAGTGGGACAGGGCAGGAAAAACTGTTTTTT.

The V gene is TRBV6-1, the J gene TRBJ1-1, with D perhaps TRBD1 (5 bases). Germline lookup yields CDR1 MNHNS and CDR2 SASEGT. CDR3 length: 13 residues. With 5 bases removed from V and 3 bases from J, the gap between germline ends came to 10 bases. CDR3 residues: CASSLVQDTEAFF. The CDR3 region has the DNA TGTGCCAGCAGTCTCGTACAGGACACTGAAGCTTTCTTT.

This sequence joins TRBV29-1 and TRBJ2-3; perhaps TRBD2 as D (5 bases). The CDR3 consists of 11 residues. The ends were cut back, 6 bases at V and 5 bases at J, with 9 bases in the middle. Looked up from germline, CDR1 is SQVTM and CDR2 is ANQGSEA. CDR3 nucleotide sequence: TGCAGCGTCCGAGAGGGAGATACGCAGTATTTT. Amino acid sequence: CSVREGDTQYF.

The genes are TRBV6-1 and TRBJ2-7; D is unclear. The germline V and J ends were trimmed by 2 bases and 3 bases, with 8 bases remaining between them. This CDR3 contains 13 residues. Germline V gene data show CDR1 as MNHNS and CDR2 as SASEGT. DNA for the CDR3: TGTGCCAGCAGTGAACTCCCCGGCTACGAGCAGTACTTC. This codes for CASSELPGYEQYF.

The CDR3 reads CARLDSGRERDTQYF. The CDR3 nucleotides read TGTGCCAGACTGGACTCGGGGAGGGAGAGGGATACGCAGTATTTT. The rearrangement uses TRBV4-2 and TRBJ2-3; 7 bases are shared with TRBD2. V gave up 9 bases and J gave up 6 bases; unmatched junction bases: 15. The CDR3 is made up of 15 amino acids. CDR1 and CDR2 from the germline V gene are LGHNA and YNFKEQ.

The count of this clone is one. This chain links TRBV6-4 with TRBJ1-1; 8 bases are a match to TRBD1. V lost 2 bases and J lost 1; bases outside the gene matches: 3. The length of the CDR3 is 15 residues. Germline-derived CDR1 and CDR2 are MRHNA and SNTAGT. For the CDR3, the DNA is TGTGCCAGCAGTGACACCGGGACAGGGAACACTGAAGCTTTCTTT. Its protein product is CASSDTGTGNTEAFF.

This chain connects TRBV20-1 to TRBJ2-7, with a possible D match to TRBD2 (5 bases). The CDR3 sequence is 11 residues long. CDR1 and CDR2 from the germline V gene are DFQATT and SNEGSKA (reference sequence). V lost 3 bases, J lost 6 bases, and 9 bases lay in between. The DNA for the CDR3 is TGCAGTGCTAGCAGGACTCCCGAGCAGTACTTC. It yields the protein CSASRTPEQYF.

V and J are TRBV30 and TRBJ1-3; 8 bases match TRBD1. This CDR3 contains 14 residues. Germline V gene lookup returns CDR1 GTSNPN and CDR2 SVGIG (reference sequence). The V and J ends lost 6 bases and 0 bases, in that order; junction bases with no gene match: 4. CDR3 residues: CACHRGSSGNTIYF. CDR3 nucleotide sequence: TGTGCCTGTCACAGGGGGTCCTCTGGAAACACCATATATTTT. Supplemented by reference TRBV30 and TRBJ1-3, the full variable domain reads SQTIHQWPATLVQPVGSPLSLECTVEGTSNPNLYWYRQAAGRGLQLLFYSVGIGQISSEVPQNLSASRPQDRQFILSSKKLLLSDSGFYLCACHRGSSGNTIYFGEGSWLTVV.